This is a list of T cell receptor beta chains from one sample in a study of cytomegalovirus exposure and HLA in healthy donors. This table comes from immunoSEQ multiplex PCR, and its TCRdb copy is limited to in-frame clones, with some not included. The table includes about 190,000 clones, approximately 78% detected once. The sequenced sample consisted of PBMCs. The receptors here all came from a woman younger than 30 in good health and CMV-seronegative. CDR3s include the opening cysteine and the closing phenylalanine or tryptophan. A D gene is named only where the DNA matches it firmly. Clone size, where shown, is once, few, many, or a class for clones that have expanded.

D gene: TRBD1; J gene: TRBJ1-2; V gene: TRBV7-3; clone size: .; CDR3 DNA: TGTGCCAGCAGCTTACAGGGGGCGGACGGCTACACCTTC; CDR3 protein: CASSLQGADGYTF
D gene: TRBD2; J gene: TRBJ2-1; V gene: TRBV2; clone size: once; CDR3 DNA: TGTGCCAGCAGTGGGAAGGGCGGGAGTTCCTACAATGAGCAGTTCTTC; CDR3 protein: CASSGKGGSSYNEQFF
D gene: .; J gene: TRBJ1-4; V gene: TRBV6-1; clone size: .; CDR3 DNA: TGTGCCAGCAGTGACTATGGAAGAGGGGAAAAACTGTTTTTT; CDR3 protein: CASSDYGRGEKLFF
D gene: TRBD2; J gene: TRBJ2-1; V gene: TRBV10-1; clone size: .; CDR3 DNA: TGCGCCAGCAATAATATGCTAGCGGGGCCCAATGAGCAGTTCTTC; CDR3 protein: CASNNMLAGPNEQFF
D gene: TRBD1; J gene: TRBJ1-2; V gene: TRBV5-5; clone size: .; CDR3 DNA: TGTGCCAGCAGCTTAAGTTTGGGACAGGGAGTTTATGGCTACACCTTC; CDR3 protein: CASSLSLGQGVYGYTF
D gene: .; J gene: TRBJ2-1; V gene: TRBV7-9; clone size: .; CDR3 DNA: TGTGCCAGCAGCCCTAAGGGGGTTCTTTTCAATGAGCAGTTCTTC; CDR3 protein: CASSPKGVLFNEQFF
D gene: .; J gene: TRBJ2-4; V gene: TRBV29-1; clone size: .; CDR3 DNA: TGCAGCCCCGGCGACGACCGGGGGTCGTACTTC; CDR3 protein: CSPGDDRGSYF
D gene: .; J gene: TRBJ1-5; V gene: TRBV14; clone size: few; CDR3 DNA: TGTGCCAGCAGCCAAGACCTACCCCTTAATCAGCCCCAGCATTTT; CDR3 protein: CASSQDLPLNQPQHF
D gene: .; J gene: TRBJ2-3; V gene: TRBV5-1; clone size: .; CDR3 DNA: TGCGCCACTCGCTACAGGACGGGAGCGAGCACAGATACGCAGTATTTT; CDR3 protein: CATRYRTGASTDTQYF
D gene: .; J gene: TRBJ1-4; V gene: TRBV19; clone size: .; CDR3 DNA: TGTGCCAGTAGTGCCAGACAGGTACTCGCTGAAAAACTGTTTTTT; CDR3 protein: CASSARQVLAEKLFF
D gene: TRBD2; J gene: TRBJ2-5; V gene: TRBV14; clone size: .; CDR3 DNA: TGTGCCAGCAGCCAAGAACTCCGACTAGCGGGCAGTAGAGAGACCCAGTACTTC; CDR3 protein: CASSQELRLAGSRETQYF
D gene: TRBD1; J gene: TRBJ2-2; V gene: TRBV5-1; clone size: .; CDR3 DNA: TGCGCCAGCAGCTCAGGGACAGGCGCAAGGTCCGGGGAGCTGTTTTTT; CDR3 protein: CASSSGTGARSGELFF
D gene: .; J gene: TRBJ1-2; V gene: TRBV7-8; clone size: .; CDR3 DNA: TGTGCCAGCAGCTTCGGACTCAACTATGGCTACACCTTC; CDR3 protein: CASSFGLNYGYTF
D gene: TRBD2; J gene: TRBJ2-7; V gene: TRBV7-8; clone size: .; CDR3 DNA: TGTGCCAGCAGCTTAGGAGGGAGGGAATTAGTCTACGAGCAGTACTTC; CDR3 protein: CASSLGGRELVYEQYF
D gene: .; J gene: TRBJ2-7; V gene: TRBV20-1; clone size: .; CDR3 DNA: TGCAGTGCTAGGTATCGTGTCGAGCAGTACTTC; CDR3 protein: CSARYRVEQYF
D gene: .; J gene: TRBJ2-6; V gene: TRBV5-8; clone size: .; CDR3 DNA: TGTGCCAGCAGCGAGGGGACTTCAGGGGCCAACGTCCTGACTTTC; CDR3 protein: CASSEGTSGANVLTF
D gene: .; J gene: TRBJ2-3; V gene: TRBV6-5; clone size: .; CDR3 DNA: TGTGCCAGCACTCCGACTCGGGGGGATACGCAGTATTTT; CDR3 protein: CASTPTRGDTQYF
D gene: TRBD1; J gene: TRBJ1-5; V gene: TRBV2; clone size: .; CDR3 DNA: TGTGCCAGCAGTTCAGACAGGGGAGGAAGTCAGCCCCAGCATTTT; CDR3 protein: CASSSDRGGSQPQHF
D gene: .; J gene: TRBJ2-7; V gene: TRBV28; clone size: once; CDR3 DNA: TGTGCCAGCGGTAGGGGGTACGAGCAGTACTTC; CDR3 protein: CASGRGYEQYF
D gene: TRBD2; J gene: TRBJ2-7; V gene: TRBV12-5; clone size: .; CDR3 DNA: TGTGCTAGTGGTTTGGTGCCGGGACTAGCGGCGTCGGAGCAGTACTTC; CDR3 protein: CASGLVPGLAASEQYF
D gene: .; J gene: TRBJ1-5; V gene: TRBV5-6; clone size: .; CDR3 DNA: TGTGCCAGCAGCTTGGCAGGTTATCAGCCCCAGCATTTT; CDR3 protein: CASSLAGYQPQHF
D gene: .; J gene: TRBJ2-7; V gene: TRBV9; clone size: few; CDR3 DNA: TGTGCCAGCAGCGTAGGGACAGCGATCGCCTACGAGCAGTACTTC; CDR3 protein: CASSVGTAIAYEQYF
D gene: TRBD2; J gene: TRBJ2-3; V gene: TRBV25-1; clone size: .; CDR3 DNA: TGTGCCAGCAGTGCCCCAGCGGGACGCACAGATACGCAGTATTTT; CDR3 protein: CASSAPAGRTDTQYF
D gene: .; J gene: TRBJ1-2; V gene: TRBV29-1; clone size: .; CDR3 DNA: TGCAGCGTGGGGGCCGGTGGCTACACCTTC; CDR3 protein: CSVGAGGYTF
D gene: .; J gene: TRBJ1-1; V gene: TRBV6-4; clone size: .; CDR3 DNA: TGTGCCAGCAGAAAGGTAGGGGACACTGAAGCTTTCTTT; CDR3 protein: CASRKVGDTEAFF
D gene: .; J gene: TRBJ2-6; V gene: TRBV19; clone size: once; CDR3 DNA: TGTGCCAGTAGCCGTAGCTCTGGGGCCAACGTCCTGACTTTC; CDR3 protein: CASSRSSGANVLTF
D gene: TRBD1; J gene: TRBJ2-7; V gene: TRBV5-1; clone size: .; CDR3 DNA: TGCGCCAGCAGCTTGGTACAGGGGTCCTACGAGCAGTACTTC; CDR3 protein: CASSLVQGSYEQYF
D gene: .; J gene: TRBJ1-5; V gene: TRBV5-6; clone size: .; CDR3 DNA: TGTGCCAGCAGTACATCTTATAGCAATCAGCCCCAGCATTTT; CDR3 protein: CASSTSYSNQPQHF
D gene: TRBD2; J gene: TRBJ2-3; V gene: TRBV5-1; clone size: .; CDR3 DNA: TGCGCCAGCAGCTTTACAGCGGGGGGGCCTGGCGATACGCAGTATTTT; CDR3 protein: CASSFTAGGPGDTQYF
D gene: TRBD1; J gene: TRBJ1-1; V gene: TRBV5-1; clone size: .; CDR3 DNA: TGCGCCAGCAGCGTTACAGGGGAGAGCACTGAAGCTTTCTTT; CDR3 protein: CASSVTGESTEAFF
D gene: TRBD1; J gene: TRBJ1-2; V gene: TRBV6-4; clone size: .; CDR3 DNA: TGTGCCAGCAGTGCGGGACAGGGGGCAAGCTATGGCTACACCTTC; CDR3 protein: CASSAGQGASYGYTF
D gene: .; J gene: TRBJ2-7; V gene: TRBV15; clone size: .; CDR3 DNA: TGTGCCACCAGCAGCCCGCTCAGGGGCGAGCAGTACTTC; CDR3 protein: CATSSPLRGEQYF
D gene: TRBD1; J gene: TRBJ1-5; V gene: TRBV2; clone size: .; CDR3 DNA: TGTGCCAGCAGTGAAGACAGGGGCGTTGGCAATCAGCCCCAGCATTTT; CDR3 protein: CASSEDRGVGNQPQHF
D gene: TRBD2; J gene: TRBJ2-3; V gene: TRBV30; clone size: .; CDR3 DNA: TGTGCCTGGGGGCGGGGGGGAGGGGCAGATACGCAGTATTTT; CDR3 protein: CAWGRGGGADTQYF
D gene: TRBD1; J gene: TRBJ2-7; V gene: TRBV2; clone size: .; CDR3 DNA: TGTGCCAGCGGTCGGGACAGGGATTACGAGCAGTACTTC; CDR3 protein: CASGRDRDYEQYF
D gene: TRBD2; J gene: TRBJ2-1; V gene: TRBV5-1; clone size: .; CDR3 DNA: TGCGCCAGCAATCGTTTGGGGGGGTCCTACAATGAGCAGTTCTTC; CDR3 protein: CASNRLGGSYNEQFF
D gene: .; J gene: TRBJ1-4; V gene: TRBV27; clone size: .; CDR3 DNA: TGTGCCAGCAGTTTATTCACCGGGGGTGAAAAACTGTTTTTT; CDR3 protein: CASSLFTGGEKLFF
D gene: .; J gene: TRBJ1-1; V gene: TRBV5-1; clone size: .; CDR3 DNA: TGCGCCAGCAGTTTCACGGTGAACACTGAAGCTTTCTTT; CDR3 protein: CASSFTVNTEAFF
D gene: TRBD1; J gene: TRBJ1-1; V gene: TRBV19; clone size: .; CDR3 DNA: TGTGCCAGTAGTATAGCAGGGACAGGGGGAACTGAAGCTTTCTTT; CDR3 protein: CASSIAGTGGTEAFF
D gene: TRBD2; J gene: TRBJ2-3; V gene: TRBV7-9; clone size: .; CDR3 DNA: TGTGCCAGCAGCTTAGGGGTAGCGGGAGGCACAGATACGCAGTATTTT; CDR3 protein: CASSLGVAGGTDTQYF
D gene: TRBD1; J gene: TRBJ1-5; V gene: TRBV2; clone size: .; CDR3 DNA: TGTGCCAGCAGAGCGACAGGGGGCGGTGGCAATCAGCCCCAGCATTTT; CDR3 protein: CASRATGGGGNQPQHF
D gene: TRBD1; J gene: TRBJ1-6; V gene: TRBV6-1; clone size: .; CDR3 DNA: TGTGCCAGCAGTGCTGAACCGGGACAGTATAATTCACCCCTCCACTTT; CDR3 protein: CASSAEPGQYNSPLHF
D gene: TRBD1; J gene: TRBJ2-1; V gene: TRBV5-1; clone size: .; CDR3 DNA: TGCGCCAGCAGCTCTCTTTCCAGGGGGAGCTCCTACAATGAGCAGTTCTTC; CDR3 protein: CASSSLSRGSSYNEQFF
D gene: TRBD1; J gene: TRBJ1-2; V gene: TRBV7-8; clone size: .; CDR3 DNA: TGTGCCAGCAGCACCCGGACAGGGAGCAATGATGGCTACACCTTC; CDR3 protein: CASSTRTGSNDGYTF
D gene: TRBD1; J gene: TRBJ2-7; V gene: TRBV29-1; clone size: once; CDR3 DNA: TGCAGCGTCGGGACCGGGACAGGGTCCTACGAGCAGTACTTC; CDR3 protein: CSVGTGTGSYEQYF
D gene: .; J gene: TRBJ2-7; V gene: TRBV18; clone size: once; CDR3 DNA: TGTGCCAGCTCACCAGGGCAATTTGGGCATGGCGAGCAGTACTTC; CDR3 protein: CASSPGQFGHGEQYF
D gene: TRBD2; J gene: TRBJ2-7; V gene: TRBV4-1; clone size: .; CDR3 DNA: TGCGCCAGCAGCCAAGAGCGGGGGTCCTCCTACGAGCAGTACTTC; CDR3 protein: CASSQERGSSYEQYF
D gene: .; J gene: TRBJ1-1; V gene: TRBV7-6; clone size: .; CDR3 DNA: TGTGCCAGCAGCTTAGACCAGATGAACACTGAAGCTTTCTTT; CDR3 protein: CASSLDQMNTEAFF
D gene: TRBD2; J gene: TRBJ2-3; V gene: TRBV5-1; clone size: .; CDR3 DNA: TGCGCCAGCAGCTTGGGTAGCGGGAGGGCCGCCACAGATACGCAGTATTTT; CDR3 protein: CASSLGSGRAATDTQYF
D gene: TRBD1; J gene: TRBJ2-7; V gene: TRBV2; clone size: .; CDR3 DNA: TGTGCCAGCGTGGGGGACAGGGGCCCCTACGAGCAGTACTTC; CDR3 protein: CASVGDRGPYEQYF
D gene: TRBD1; J gene: TRBJ1-5; V gene: TRBV7-9; clone size: .; CDR3 DNA: TGTGCCAGCAGCCGCACGGACAGGGCGGATCAGCCCCAGCATTTT; CDR3 protein: CASSRTDRADQPQHF